These T cell receptor beta chains were read from a single sample in a study of control samples from healthy donors and cancer patients. Some clones are missing from TCRdb's copy, which holds only in-frame ones; the method was immunoSEQ multiplex PCR. The sample lists approximately 160,000 clones, around 93% occurring once. Specimen: blood. These receptors all come from a woman aged 60-75 years in good health. CDR3s include the opening cysteine and the closing phenylalanine or tryptophan. The order of the fields is D gene, V gene, J gene, clone size, CDR3 DNA, CDR3 protein. D genes are given only for firm matches. Clone size appears in some rows only: once, few, many, or a class for an expanded clone.

>TRBD1|TRBV3-1/TRBV3-2|TRBJ2-7|-
TGTGCCAGCAGCCGCCACCCGGGACAGGGCATCGAGCAGTACTTC
CASSRHPGQGIEQYF
>-|TRBV7-9|TRBJ1-1|-
TGTGCCAGCAGCTTAGGTGGGAGGGAGGAAGCTTTCTTT
CASSLGGREEAFF
>-|TRBV5-1|TRBJ1-6|-
TGCGCCAGCAGAATAGGCGCACAGCCCGATTCACCCCTCCACTTT
CASRIGAQPDSPLHF
>TRBD1|TRBV2|TRBJ1-2|once
TGTGCCAGCAGGCTCCTGACAGGGGGAAACTATGGCTACACCTTC
CASRLLTGGNYGYTF
>-|TRBV21-1|TRBJ2-7|-
TGTGCCAGCAGCTTAGCTAGAGCTAGCGGGGGGGCGTGGCAGTACTTC
CASSLARASGGAWQYF
>-|TRBV3-1/TRBV3-2|TRBJ2-3|-
TGTGCCAGCAGCCAAATATTCTGGGGACGCACAGATACGCAGTATTTT
CASSQIFWGRTDTQYF
>-|TRBV13|TRBJ1-4|-
TGTGCCAGCAGCTTAGGGCGAGCAACTAATGAAAAACTGTTTTTT
CASSLGRATNEKLFF
>TRBD1|TRBV6-2/TRBV6-3|TRBJ1-5|-
TGTGCCAGCAGTTTGACAGGGGGCGATTTGAAGCCCCAGCATTTT
CASSLTGGDLKPQHF
>-|TRBV9|TRBJ1-1|-
TGTGCCAGCAGCGCGGACCCGGGACGGGTGAACACTGAAGCTTTCTTT
CASSADPGRVNTEAFF
>-|TRBV5-5|TRBJ1-1|-
TGTGCCAGCAGCTTTTCTTTAAGCACTGAAGCTTTCTTT
CASSFSLSTEAFF
>TRBD1|TRBV7-2|TRBJ2-3|-
TGTGCCAGCAGCCGGGACAGGGGTACAGATACGCAGTATTTT
CASSRDRGTDTQYF
>TRBD1|TRBV12-5|TRBJ1-5|-
TGTGCTAGTGGCGTCGGACAGGGAGGTCAGCCCCAGCATTTT
CASGVGQGGQPQHF
>TRBD2|TRBV27|TRBJ2-1|-
TGTGCCAGCAGGAATAGCGGGGGCACCTACAATGAGCAGTTCTTC
CASRNSGGTYNEQFF
>TRBD1|TRBV30|TRBJ1-4|-
TGTGCCTGGAGTGTGGAGACAGGGGGGAATGAAAAACTGTTTTTT
CAWSVETGGNEKLFF
>-|TRBV12-3/TRBV12-4|TRBJ1-2|-
TGTGCCAGCACCGACGGCGCCTGGGGCTACACCTTC
CASTDGAWGYTF
>-|TRBV11-2|TRBJ2-3|-
TGTGCCAGCAGCCGGACGGGGGGCACAGATACGCAGTATTTT
CASSRTGGTDTQYF
>-|TRBV6-1|TRBJ1-2|-
TGTGCCAGCAGTGAACTGGGGACCTATGGCTACACCTTC
CASSELGTYGYTF
>TRBD2|TRBV15|TRBJ2-2|-
TGTGCCACCAGCAGAGATGATGGACTAGCGGGGCACACCGGGGAGCTGTTTTTT
CATSRDDGLAGHTGELFF
>TRBD1|TRBV19|TRBJ1-1|-
TGTGCCAGTAGTAGAGATAGGGACAGGGAAGCTTTCTTT
CASSRDRDREAFF
>-|TRBV2|TRBJ1-1|-
TGTGCCAGTACAGGTGTGAACACTGAAGCTTTCTTT
CASTGVNTEAFF
>-|TRBV2|TRBJ1-2|-
TGTGCCAGCAACACGACAGAATACTATGGCTACACCTTC
CASNTTEYYGYTF
>-|TRBV9|TRBJ2-5|few
TGTGCCAGCAGCGTAGTGCTAGGTCAGACCCAGTACTTC
CASSVVLGQTQYF
>-|TRBV7-2|TRBJ2-5|-
TGTGCCAGCAGCTTAATATTGGCGTTTAAAGGCCCAGAGACCCAGTACTTC
CASSLILAFKGPETQYF
>TRBD2|TRBV6-2/TRBV6-3|TRBJ2-1|-
TGTGCCAGCAGTTACCCAGGGACTAGCGGGGGAGAACAGTTCTTC
CASSYPGTSGGEQFF
>TRBD1|TRBV5-4|TRBJ1-4|once
TGTGCCAGCAGTCGAGGGACAGGTGCTGCCGGTAATGAAAAACTGTTTTTT
CASSRGTGAAGNEKLFF
>TRBD1|TRBV3-1/TRBV3-2|TRBJ1-5|once
TGTGCCAGCAGCCAAGCGGACAGGGAGCAGCCCCAGCATTTT
CASSQADREQPQHF
>TRBD1|TRBV6-5|TRBJ1-3|-
TGTGCCATCCAAATGGAGGGGGCCTCGGACACCATATATTTT
CAIQMEGASDTIYF
>-|TRBV6-2/TRBV6-3|TRBJ2-1|-
TGTGCCAGCAGTTACGACGTCTACAATGAGCAGTTCTTC
CASSYDVYNEQFF
>-|TRBV6-4|TRBJ2-3|-
TGTGCCACCCAGGGGGGGGCCCCAGATACGCAGTATTTT
CATQGGAPDTQYF
>TRBD2|TRBV3-1/TRBV3-2|TRBJ2-3|-
TGTGCCAGCAGCCAGGGTAAGCTAGCGGGAACCCGAGGAGATACGCAGTATTTT
CASSQGKLAGTRGDTQYF
>-|TRBV13|TRBJ2-7|-
TGTGCCAGCAGCTTATTTGGAAACACCTACGAGCAGTACTTC
CASSLFGNTYEQYF
>-|TRBV6-5|TRBJ2-2|-
TGTGCCAGCAGTTTCAGGAGTACCTCGGACACCGGGGAGCTGTTTTTT
CASSFRSTSDTGELFF
>-|TRBV12-5|TRBJ1-6|-
TGTGCTAGTGGTTTGGTAGTGTCACAGGGAGGGTCACCCCTCCACTTT
CASGLVVSQGGSPLHF
>-|TRBV6-5|TRBJ1-5|-
TGTGCCAGCAGTTACTCGAGTGATGTGAGTCAGCCCCAGCATTTT
CASSYSSDVSQPQHF
>-|TRBV4-3|TRBJ1-4|-
TGCGCCAGCGGAGTAGGGCAGGGTAGTGAAAAACTGTTTTTT
CASGVGQGSEKLFF
>TRBD2|TRBV7-2|TRBJ2-7|-
TGTGCCAGCAGCACAGGCGCTAGCGGGGCCGAGCAGTACTTC
CASSTGASGAEQYF
>-|TRBV11-2|TRBJ2-2|-
TGTGCCAGCAGCTTCGCCGTACCCGGGGAGCTGTTTTTT
CASSFAVPGELFF
>-|TRBV24-1|TRBJ1-4|-
TGTGCCACCAGTGACACGCCGGACTGTGCAACTAATGAAAAACTGTTTTTT
CATSDTPDCATNEKLFF
>TRBD1|TRBV11-2|TRBJ2-1|-
TGTGCCAGCAGCCAAATCAGGGGGCAGAGCAATGAGCAGTTCTTC
CASSQIRGQSNEQFF
>TRBD1|TRBV7-9|TRBJ1-1|-
TGTGCCAGCAGCTGGGACAGTAACACTGAAGCTTTCTTT
CASSWDSNTEAFF
>-|TRBV7-2|TRBJ1-6|-
TGTGCCAGCAGCTTAGCGGGACTGGGCCTTTTGGACTCACCCCTCCACTTT
CASSLAGLGLLDSPLHF
>-|TRBV15|TRBJ2-1|-
TGTGCCACCAGTTCTTATGGCAATGAGCAGTTCTTC
CATSSYGNEQFF
>-|TRBV20-1|TRBJ1-2|-
TGCAGTGCTAACGGGGCCTATGGCTACACCTTC
CSANGAYGYTF